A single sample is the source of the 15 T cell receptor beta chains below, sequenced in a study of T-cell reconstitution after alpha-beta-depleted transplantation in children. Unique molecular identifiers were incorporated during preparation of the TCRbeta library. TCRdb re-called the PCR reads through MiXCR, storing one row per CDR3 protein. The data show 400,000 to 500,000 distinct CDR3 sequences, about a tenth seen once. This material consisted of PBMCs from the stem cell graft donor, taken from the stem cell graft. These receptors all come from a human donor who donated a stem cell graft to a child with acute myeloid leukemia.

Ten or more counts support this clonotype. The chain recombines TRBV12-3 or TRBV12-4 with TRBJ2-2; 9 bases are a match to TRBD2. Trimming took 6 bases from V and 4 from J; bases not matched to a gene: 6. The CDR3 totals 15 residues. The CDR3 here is CASRPRTSVTGELFF. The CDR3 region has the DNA TGTGCCAGCAGGCCCCGGACTAGCGTCACCGGGGAGCTGTTTTTT.

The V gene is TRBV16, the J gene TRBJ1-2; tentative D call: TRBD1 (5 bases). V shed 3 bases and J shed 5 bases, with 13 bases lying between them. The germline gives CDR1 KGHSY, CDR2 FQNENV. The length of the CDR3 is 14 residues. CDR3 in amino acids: CASSQQGGSYGYTF. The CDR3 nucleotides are TGTGCCAGCAGCCAGCAGGGCGGGAGTTATGGCTACACCTTC.

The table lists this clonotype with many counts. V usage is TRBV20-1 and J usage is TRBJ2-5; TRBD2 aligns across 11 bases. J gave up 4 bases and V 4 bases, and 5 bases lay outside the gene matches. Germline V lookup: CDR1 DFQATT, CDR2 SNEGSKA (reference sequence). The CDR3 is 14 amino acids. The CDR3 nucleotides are TGCAGTGCTATAGCGGGGGGGGCCGGAGAGACCCAGTACTTC. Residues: CSAIAGGAGETQYF.

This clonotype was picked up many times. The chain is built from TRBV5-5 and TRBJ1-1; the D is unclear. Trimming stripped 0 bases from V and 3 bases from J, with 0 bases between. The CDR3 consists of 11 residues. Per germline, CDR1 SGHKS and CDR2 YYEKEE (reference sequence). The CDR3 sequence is CASSLDTEAFF. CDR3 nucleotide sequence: TGTGCCAGCAGCTTGGACACTGAAGCTTTCTTT.

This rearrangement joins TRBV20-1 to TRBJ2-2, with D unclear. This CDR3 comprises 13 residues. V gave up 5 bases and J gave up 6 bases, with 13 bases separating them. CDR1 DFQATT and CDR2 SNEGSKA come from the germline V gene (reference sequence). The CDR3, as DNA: TGCAGTGCTCGACCTCTAGTCTCCGGGGAGCTGTTTTTT. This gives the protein CSARPLVSGELFF.

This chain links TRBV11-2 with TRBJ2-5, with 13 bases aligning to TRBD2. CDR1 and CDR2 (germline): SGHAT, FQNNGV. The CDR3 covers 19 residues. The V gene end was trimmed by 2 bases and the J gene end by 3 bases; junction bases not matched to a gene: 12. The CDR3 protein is CASSLSGGTSGVGEETQYF. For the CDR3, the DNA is TGTGCCAGCAGCTTATCCGGTGGGACTAGCGGGGTGGGTGAAGAGACCCAGTACTTC.

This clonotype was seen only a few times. CDR3 residues: CASSSLGVTEAFF. The CDR3 bases are TGTGCCAGCAGCTCCCTAGGGGTCACTGAAGCTTTCTTT. The chain is built from TRBV7-2 and TRBJ1-1; a weak D match, TRBD1 (5 bases). The CDR3 runs 13 residues. V gave up 4 bases and J gave up 4 bases, with 10 bases separating them. Per germline, CDR1 SGHTA and CDR2 FQGNSA.

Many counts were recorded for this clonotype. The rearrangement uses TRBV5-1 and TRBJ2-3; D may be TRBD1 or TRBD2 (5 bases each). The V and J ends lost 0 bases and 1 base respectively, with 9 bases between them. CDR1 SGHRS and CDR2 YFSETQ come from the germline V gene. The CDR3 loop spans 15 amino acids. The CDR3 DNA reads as TGCGCCAGCAGCTTGGCCTTGGGGGGCACAGATACGCAGTATTTT. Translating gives CASSLALGGTDTQYF.

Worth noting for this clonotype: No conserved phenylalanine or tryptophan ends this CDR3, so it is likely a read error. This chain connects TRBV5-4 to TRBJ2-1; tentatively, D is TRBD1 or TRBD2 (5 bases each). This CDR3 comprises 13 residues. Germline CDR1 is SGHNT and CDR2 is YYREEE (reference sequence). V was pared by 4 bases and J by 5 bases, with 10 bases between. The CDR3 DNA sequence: TGTGCCAGCAGCCCCGGGACGGACAATGAGCAGTTCTTG. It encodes CASSPGTDNEQFL.

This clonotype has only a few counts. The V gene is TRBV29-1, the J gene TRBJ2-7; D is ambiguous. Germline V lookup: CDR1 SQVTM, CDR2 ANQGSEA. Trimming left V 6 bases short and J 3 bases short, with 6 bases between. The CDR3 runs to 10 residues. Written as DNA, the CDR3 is TGCAGCGTCCTCGACTACGAGCAGTACTTC. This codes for CSVLDYEQYF.

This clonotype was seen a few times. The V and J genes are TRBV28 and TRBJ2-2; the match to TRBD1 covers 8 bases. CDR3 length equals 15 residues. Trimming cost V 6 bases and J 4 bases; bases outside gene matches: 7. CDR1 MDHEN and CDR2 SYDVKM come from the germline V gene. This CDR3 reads CASRLGTGVTGELFF. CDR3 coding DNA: TGTGCCAGCAGGCTGGGGACAGGTGTCACCGGGGAGCTGTTTTTT.

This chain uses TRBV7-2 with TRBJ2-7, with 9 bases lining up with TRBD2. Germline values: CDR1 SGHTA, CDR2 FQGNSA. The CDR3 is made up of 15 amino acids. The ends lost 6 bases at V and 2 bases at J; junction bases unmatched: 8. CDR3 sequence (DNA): TGTGCCAGCAGAACCGATAGCGGGAGCGCCTACGAGCAGTACTTC. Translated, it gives CASRTDSGSAYEQYF.

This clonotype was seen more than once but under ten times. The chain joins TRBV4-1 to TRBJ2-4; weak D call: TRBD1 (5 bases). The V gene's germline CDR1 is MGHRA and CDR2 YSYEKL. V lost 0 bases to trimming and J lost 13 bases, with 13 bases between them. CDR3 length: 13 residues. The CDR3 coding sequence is TGCGCCAGCAGCCAAGAGGAAGGGGCCCCCCAGTACTTC. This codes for CASSQEEGAPQYF.

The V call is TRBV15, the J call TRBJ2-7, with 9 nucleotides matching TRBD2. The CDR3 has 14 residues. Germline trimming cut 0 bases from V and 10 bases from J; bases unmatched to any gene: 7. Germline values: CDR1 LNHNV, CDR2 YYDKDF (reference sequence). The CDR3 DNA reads TGTGCCACCAGCAGAGATATGGGCGGGAGGGCCCAGTACTTC. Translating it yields CATSRDMGGRAQYF.

The CDR3 spells CASSQQTSGRAKETQYF. The CDR3 coding sequence is TGTGCCAGCAGCCAACAGACTAGCGGGAGGGCCAAGGAGACCCAGTACTTC. This chain joins TRBV4-2 and TRBJ2-5, with 14 bases matching TRBD2. Germline trimming cut 2 bases from V and 5 bases from J; bases unmatched to any gene: 7. The CDR3 is made up of 17 amino acids. The V gene's germline CDR1 is LGHNA and CDR2 YNFKEQ.